This TCR beta chain was identified during a study of cytomegalovirus exposure and HLA in healthy donors. This clone was seen a few times. The antigen is undetermined. Germline V gene lookup returns CDR1 SEHNR and CDR2 FQNEAQ (reference sequence). V shed 2 bases and J shed 0 bases, with 14 bases lying between them. This CDR3 is 16 amino acids long. Findings and limits, study-wide: No immune exposure information besides CMV serostatus was available.

PCR amplification relied on 60 Vbeta primers (plus 13 Jbeta primers). Assay used: immunoSEQ multiplex PCR; TCRdb lists only in-frame clones, some missing. The repertoire has fewer than 200,000 clones, 80% of them found once; the top ten carry 0.6% to 0.7%. The material sequenced was PBMCs. This sequence originates from a boy between 10 and 17 years old in good health and CMV-seronegative. J is TRBJ2-7 and V is TRBV7-9; the D gene is possibly TRBD2 (5 bases). Here the CDR3 reads CASSLTSVSGSYEQYF. CDR3 sequence (DNA): TGTGCCAGCAGCTTAACTTCCGTAAGCGGCTCCTACGAGCAGTACTTC.